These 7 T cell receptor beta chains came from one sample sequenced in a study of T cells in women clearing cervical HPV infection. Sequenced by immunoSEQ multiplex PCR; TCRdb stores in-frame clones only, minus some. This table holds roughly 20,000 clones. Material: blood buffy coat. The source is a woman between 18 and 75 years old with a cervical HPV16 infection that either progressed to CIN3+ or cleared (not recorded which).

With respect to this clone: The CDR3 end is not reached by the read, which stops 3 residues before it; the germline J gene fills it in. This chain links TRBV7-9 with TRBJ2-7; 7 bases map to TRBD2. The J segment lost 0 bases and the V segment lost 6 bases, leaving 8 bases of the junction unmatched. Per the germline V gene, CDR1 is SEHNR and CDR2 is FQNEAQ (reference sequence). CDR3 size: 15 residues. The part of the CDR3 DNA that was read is TGTGCCAGCAGGGGGGGGTCTTCAAGCTCCTACGAG. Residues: CASRGGSSSSYE. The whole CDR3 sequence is CASRGGSSSSYEQYF.

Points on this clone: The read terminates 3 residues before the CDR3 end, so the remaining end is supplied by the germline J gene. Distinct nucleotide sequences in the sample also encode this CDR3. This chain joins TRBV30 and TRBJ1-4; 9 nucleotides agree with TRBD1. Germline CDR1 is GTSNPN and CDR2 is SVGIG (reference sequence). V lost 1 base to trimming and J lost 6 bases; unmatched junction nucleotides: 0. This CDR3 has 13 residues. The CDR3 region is CAWSGQGDEKLFF. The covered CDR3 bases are TGTGCCTGGAGTGGACAGGGGGATGAAAAA. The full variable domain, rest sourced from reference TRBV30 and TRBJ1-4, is SQTIHQWPATLVQPVGSPLSLECTVEGTSNPNLYWYRQAAGRGLQLLFYSVGIGQISSEVPQNLSASRPQDRQFILSSKKLLLSDSGFYLCAWSGQGDEKLFFGSGTQLSVL.

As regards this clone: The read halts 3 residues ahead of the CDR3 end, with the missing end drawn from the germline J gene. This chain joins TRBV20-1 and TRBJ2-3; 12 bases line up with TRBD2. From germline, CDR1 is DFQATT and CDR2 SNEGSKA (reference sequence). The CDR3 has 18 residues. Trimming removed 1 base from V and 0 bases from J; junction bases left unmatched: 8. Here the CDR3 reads CSARVLAGGYSSTDTQYF. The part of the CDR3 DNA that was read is TGCAGTGCTAGAGTACTAGCGGGGGGATACTCTAGCACAGATACG.

CDR3 bases read: TGTGCCAGCAGCTTGACACAGGGGGGCACTGAA. Translated: CASSLTQGGTE. The whole CDR3 reads CASSLTQGGTEAFF. The chain carries TRBV7-8 and TRBJ1-1; 8 bases match TRBD1. The CDR3 end lies 3 residues beyond the end of the read and is filled in from the germline J gene. CDR1 and CDR2 from the germline V gene are SGHVS and FQNEAQ. V shed 3 bases, J shed 4 bases, and the junction held 4 bases outside the gene matches. This CDR3 is 14 amino acids long.

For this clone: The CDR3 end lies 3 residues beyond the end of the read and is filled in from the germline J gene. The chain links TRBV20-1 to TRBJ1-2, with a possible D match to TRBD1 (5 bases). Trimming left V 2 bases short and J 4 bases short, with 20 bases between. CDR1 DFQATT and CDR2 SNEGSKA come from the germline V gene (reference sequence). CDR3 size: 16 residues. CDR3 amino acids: CSARPRAGRRGYGYTF. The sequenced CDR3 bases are TGCAGTGCTAGACCTCGGGCGGGGCGGCGTGGCTATGGC.

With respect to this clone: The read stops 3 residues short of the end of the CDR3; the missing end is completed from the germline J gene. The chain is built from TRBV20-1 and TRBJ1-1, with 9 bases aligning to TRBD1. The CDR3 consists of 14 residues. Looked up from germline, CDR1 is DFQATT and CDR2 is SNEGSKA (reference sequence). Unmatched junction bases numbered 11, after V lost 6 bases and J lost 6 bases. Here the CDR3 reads CSAPHQTGGPEAFF. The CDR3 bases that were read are TGCAGTGCCCCGCACCAGACAGGGGGGCCTGAA.

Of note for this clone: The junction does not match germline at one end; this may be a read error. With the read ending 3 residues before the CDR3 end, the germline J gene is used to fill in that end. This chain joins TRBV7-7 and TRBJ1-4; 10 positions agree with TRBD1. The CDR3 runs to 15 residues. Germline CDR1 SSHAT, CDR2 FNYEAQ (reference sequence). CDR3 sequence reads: CASRYRRDRGEKLFF. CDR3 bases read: TGTGCTAGCAGGTATCGCCGGGACAGGGGCGAAAAA.